Below, 2 T cell receptor beta chains from the same sample are listed, as sequenced in a study of T-cell reconstitution after alpha-beta-depleted transplantation in children. A TCRbeta library incorporating unique molecular identifiers was prepared. One entry per CDR3 protein results from TCRdb running MiXCR on the PCR reads. This sample yields approximately 400,000 distinct CDR3 sequences, of which 9.5% to 13% are seen a single time; about 5% belongs to the top ten. Sequences were derived from PBMCs from the stem cell graft donor, sampled from the stem cell graft. The receptors were sampled from a human donor who donated a stem cell graft to a child with acute myeloid leukemia.

This clonotype has only a few counts. The chain links TRBV29-1 to TRBJ2-5; 9 bases agree with TRBD2. The length of the CDR3 is 14 residues. The germline V gene has CDR1 SQVTM and CDR2 ANQGSEA. V lost 6 bases and J lost 5; bases outside the gene matches: 10. The CDR3 sequence: CSVRGLAPRETQYF. The CDR3 region has the DNA TGCAGCGTGCGGGGACTAGCCCCCAGGGAGACCCAGTACTTC.

The rearrangement uses TRBV19 and TRBJ1-1; tentatively, D is TRBD1 (5 bases). CDR3 length equals 17 residues. The V gene's germline CDR1 is LNHDA and CDR2 SQIVND (reference sequence). V was shortened by 2 bases and J by 6 bases, with 22 bases between the two germline ends. This CDR3 reads CASSILGGGGGVAEAFF. The CDR3 DNA is TGTGCCAGTAGTATACTGGGAGGCGGAGGAGGGGTGGCTGAAGCTTTCTTT.